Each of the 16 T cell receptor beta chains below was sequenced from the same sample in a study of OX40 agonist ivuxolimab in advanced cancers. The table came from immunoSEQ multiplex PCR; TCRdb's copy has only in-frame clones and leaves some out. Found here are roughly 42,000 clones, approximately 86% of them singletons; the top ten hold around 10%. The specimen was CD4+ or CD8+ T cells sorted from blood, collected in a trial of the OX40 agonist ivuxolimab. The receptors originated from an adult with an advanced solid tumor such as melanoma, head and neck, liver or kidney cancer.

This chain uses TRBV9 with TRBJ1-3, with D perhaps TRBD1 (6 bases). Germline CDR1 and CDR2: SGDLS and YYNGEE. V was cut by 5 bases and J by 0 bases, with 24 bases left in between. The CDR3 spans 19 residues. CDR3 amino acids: CASSNPSGHQLSSGNTIYF. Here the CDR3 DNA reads TGTGCCAGCAGTAACCCCTCGGGACACCAGTTAAGCTCTGGAAACACCATATATTTT. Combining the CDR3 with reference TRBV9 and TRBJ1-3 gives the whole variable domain DSGVTQTPKHLITATGQRVTLRCSPRSGDLSVYWYQQSLDQGLQFLIQYYNGEERAKGNILERFSAQQFPDLHSELNLSSLELGDSALYFCASSNPSGHQLSSGNTIYFGEGSWLTVV.

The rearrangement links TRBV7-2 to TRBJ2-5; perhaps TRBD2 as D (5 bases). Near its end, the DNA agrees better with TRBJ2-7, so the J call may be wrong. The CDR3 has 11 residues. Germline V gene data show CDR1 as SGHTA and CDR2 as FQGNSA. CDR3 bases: TGTGCCAGCAGCCCGGGGTACGAGCAGTACTTC. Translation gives CASSPGYEQYF.

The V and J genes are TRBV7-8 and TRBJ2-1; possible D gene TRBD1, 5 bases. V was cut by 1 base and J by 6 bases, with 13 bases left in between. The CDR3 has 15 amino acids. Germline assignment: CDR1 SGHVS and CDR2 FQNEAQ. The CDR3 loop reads CASSLGVGQFNEQFF. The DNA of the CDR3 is TGTGCCAGCAGCTTAGGGGTGGGGCAATTCAATGAGCAGTTCTTC.

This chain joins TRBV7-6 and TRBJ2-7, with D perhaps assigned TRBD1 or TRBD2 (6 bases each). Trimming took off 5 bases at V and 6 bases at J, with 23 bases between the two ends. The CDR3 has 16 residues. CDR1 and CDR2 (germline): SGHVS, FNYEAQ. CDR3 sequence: CASSPPQGTPGGEQYF. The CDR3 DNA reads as TGTGCCAGCAGCCCTCCCCAGGGGACCCCCGGGGGCGAGCAGTACTTC.

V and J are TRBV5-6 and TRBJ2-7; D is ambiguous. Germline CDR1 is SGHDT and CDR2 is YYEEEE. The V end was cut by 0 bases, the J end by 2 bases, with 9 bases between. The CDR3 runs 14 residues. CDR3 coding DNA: TGTGCCAGCAGCTTGGCTTTGCAGGCCTACGAGCAGTACTTC. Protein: CASSLALQAYEQYF.

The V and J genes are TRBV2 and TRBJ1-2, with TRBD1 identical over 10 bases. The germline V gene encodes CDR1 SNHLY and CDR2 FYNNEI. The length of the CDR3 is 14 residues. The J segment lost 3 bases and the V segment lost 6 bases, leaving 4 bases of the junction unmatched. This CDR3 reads CASSGTGVYYGYTF. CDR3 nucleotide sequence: TGTGCCAGCAGCGGGACAGGGGTTTACTATGGCTACACCTTC.

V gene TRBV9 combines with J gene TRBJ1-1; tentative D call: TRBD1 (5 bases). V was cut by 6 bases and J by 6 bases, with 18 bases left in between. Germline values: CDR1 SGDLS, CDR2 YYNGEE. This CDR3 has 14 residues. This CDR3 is CASTPGGAVAEAFF. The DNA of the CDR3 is TGTGCCAGCACCCCGGGGGGAGCCGTCGCTGAAGCTTTCTTT.

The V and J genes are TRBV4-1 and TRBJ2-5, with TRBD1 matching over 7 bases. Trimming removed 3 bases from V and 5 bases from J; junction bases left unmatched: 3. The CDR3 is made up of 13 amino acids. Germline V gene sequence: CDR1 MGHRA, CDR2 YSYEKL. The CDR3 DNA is TGCGCCAGCAGCCACCCGACAGGGGAGACCCAGTACTTC. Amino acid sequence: CASSHPTGETQYF.

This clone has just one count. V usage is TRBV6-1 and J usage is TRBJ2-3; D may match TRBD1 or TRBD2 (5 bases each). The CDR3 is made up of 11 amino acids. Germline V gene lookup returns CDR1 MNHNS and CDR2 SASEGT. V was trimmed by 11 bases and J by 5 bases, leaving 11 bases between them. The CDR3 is CAGFGGDTQYF. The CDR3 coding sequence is TGTGCCGGATTTGGGGGAGATACGCAGTATTTT.

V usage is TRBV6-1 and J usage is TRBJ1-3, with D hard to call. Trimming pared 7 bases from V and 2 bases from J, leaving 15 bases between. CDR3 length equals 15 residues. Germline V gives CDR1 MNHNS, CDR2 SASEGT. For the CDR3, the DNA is TGTGCCAGCACCGTCAGCCAAGGAACTGGAAACACCATATATTTT. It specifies CASTVSQGTGNTIYF.

The CDR3 DNA reads TGTGCCATCAGTCCCCCTCGACAGGGACGATACAATGAGCAGTTCTTC. This sequence encodes CAISPPRQGRYNEQFF. The V call is TRBV10-3, the J call TRBJ2-1; 7 nucleotides align to TRBD1. After removal of 5 bases from V and 4 bases from J, the junction contained 11 bases not matched to a gene. Germline V gene lookup returns CDR1 ENHRY and CDR2 SYGVKD. The CDR3 totals 16 residues.

CDR3 bases: TGTGCCACCAGCAGAGATCTAGGGGGCGGACAGCCCCAGCATTTT. It translates to CATSRDLGGGQPQHF. The V and J genes are TRBV15 and TRBJ1-5; 7 positions match TRBD1. The germline V gene has CDR1 LNHNV and CDR2 YYDKDF (reference sequence). J was trimmed by 7 bases and V by 0 bases; bases with no gene match: 6. The CDR3 has 15 residues.

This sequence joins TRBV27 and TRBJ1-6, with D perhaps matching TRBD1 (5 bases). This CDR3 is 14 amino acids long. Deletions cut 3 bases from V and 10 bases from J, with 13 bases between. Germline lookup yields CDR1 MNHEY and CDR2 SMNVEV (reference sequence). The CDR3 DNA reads TGTGCCAGCAGTTTCTCCAGTTCAGGGTCACCCCTCCACTTT. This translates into CASSFSSSGSPLHF.

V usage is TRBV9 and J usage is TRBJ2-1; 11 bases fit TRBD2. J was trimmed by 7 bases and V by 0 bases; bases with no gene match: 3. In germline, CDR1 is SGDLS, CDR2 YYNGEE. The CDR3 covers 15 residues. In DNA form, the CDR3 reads TGTGCCAGCAGCGTAGGCCTAGCGGGAGGAAATGAGCAGTTCTTC. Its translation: CASSVGLAGGNEQFF. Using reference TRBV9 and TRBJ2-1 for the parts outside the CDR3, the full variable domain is DSGVTQTPKHLITATGQRVTLRCSPRSGDLSVYWYQQSLDQGLQFLIQYYNGEERAKGNILERFSAQQFPDLHSELNLSSLELGDSALYFCASSVGLAGGNEQFFGPGTRLTVL.

The CDR3 region has the DNA TGCGCCAGCAGCTTGGAATTTGGCCTTGAAGCCTACGAGCAGTACTTC. Protein product: CASSLEFGLEAYEQYF. V is TRBV5-1 and J is TRBJ2-7, with unresolved D. Germline loops: CDR1 SGHRS, CDR2 YFSETQ. CDR3 length equals 16 residues. Trimming stripped 0 bases from V and 2 bases from J, with 15 bases between.

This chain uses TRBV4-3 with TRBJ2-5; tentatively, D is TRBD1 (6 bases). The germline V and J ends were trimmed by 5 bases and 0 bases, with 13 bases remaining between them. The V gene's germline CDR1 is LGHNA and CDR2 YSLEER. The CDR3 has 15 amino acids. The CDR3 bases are TGCGCCAGCAGCAATGACCGGGACAACCAAGAGACCCAGTACTTC. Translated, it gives CASSNDRDNQETQYF.